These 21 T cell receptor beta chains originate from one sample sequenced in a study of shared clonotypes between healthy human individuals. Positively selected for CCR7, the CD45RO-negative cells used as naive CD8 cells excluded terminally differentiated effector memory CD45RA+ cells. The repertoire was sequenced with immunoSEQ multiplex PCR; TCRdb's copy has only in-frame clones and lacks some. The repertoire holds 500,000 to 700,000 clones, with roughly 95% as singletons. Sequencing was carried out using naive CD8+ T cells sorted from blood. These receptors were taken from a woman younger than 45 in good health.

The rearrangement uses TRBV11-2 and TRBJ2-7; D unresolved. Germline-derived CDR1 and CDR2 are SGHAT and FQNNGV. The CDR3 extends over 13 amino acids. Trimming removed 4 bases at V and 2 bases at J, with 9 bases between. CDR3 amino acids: CASSSALPYEQYF. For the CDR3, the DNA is TGTGCCAGCAGCTCAGCTTTGCCCTACGAGCAGTACTTC.

CDR3 in amino acids: CATSIWDTQYF. The CDR3 region has the DNA TGTGCCACCTCCATATGGGATACGCAGTATTTT. This chain links TRBV27 with TRBJ2-3; D call uncertain. Trimming left V 10 bases short and J 6 bases short, with 11 bases between. CDR1 is MNHEY, CDR2 SMNVEV, per germline (reference sequence). The CDR3 loop spans 11 amino acids.

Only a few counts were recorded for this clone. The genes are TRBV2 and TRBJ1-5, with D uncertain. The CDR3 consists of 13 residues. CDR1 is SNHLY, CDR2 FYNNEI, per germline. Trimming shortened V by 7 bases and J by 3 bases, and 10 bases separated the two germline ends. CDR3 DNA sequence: TGTGCCAGCAAAGGACGTAACAATCAGCCCCAGCATTTT. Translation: CASKGRNNQPQHF.

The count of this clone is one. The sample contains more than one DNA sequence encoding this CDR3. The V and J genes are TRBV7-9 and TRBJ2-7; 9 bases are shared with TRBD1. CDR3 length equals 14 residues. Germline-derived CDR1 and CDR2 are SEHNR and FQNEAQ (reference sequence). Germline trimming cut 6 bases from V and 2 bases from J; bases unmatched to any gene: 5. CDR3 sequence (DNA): TGTGCCAGCAGTACCGGGACAGGGCCCTACGAGCAGTACTTC. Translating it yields CASSTGTGPYEQYF.

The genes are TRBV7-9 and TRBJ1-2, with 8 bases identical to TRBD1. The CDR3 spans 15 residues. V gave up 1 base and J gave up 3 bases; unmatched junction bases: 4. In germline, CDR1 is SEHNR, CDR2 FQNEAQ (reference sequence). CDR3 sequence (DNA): TGTGCCAGCAGCTTAGTGACAGGGGAAGACTATGGCTACACCTTC. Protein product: CASSLVTGEDYGYTF.

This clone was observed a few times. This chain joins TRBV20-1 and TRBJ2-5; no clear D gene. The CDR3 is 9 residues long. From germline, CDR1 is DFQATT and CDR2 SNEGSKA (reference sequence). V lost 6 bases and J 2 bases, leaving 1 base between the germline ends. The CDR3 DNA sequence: TGCAGTGCACAAGAGACCCAGTACTTC. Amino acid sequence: CSAQETQYF.

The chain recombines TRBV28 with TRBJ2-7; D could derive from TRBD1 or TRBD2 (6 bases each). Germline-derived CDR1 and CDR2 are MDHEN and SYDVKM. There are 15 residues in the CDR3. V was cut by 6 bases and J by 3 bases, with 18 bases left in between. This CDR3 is CASSLVGGGNYEQYF. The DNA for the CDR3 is TGTGCCAGCAGCCTAGTAGGGGGAGGAAACTACGAGCAGTACTTC.

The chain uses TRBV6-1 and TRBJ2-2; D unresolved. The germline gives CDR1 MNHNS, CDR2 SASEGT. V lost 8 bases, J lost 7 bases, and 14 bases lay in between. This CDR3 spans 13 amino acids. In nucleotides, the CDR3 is TGTGCCAGCTGCGAGTGGGATCACGGGGAGCTGTTTTTT. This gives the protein CASCEWDHGELFF.

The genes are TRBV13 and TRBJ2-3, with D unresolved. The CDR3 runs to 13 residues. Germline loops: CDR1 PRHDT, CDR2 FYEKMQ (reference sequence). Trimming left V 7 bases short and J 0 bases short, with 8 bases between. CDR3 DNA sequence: TGTGCCAGCACAGGCCCTAGCACAGATACGCAGTATTTT. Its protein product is CASTGPSTDTQYF. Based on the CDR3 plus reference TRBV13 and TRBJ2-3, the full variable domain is AAGVIQSPRHLIKEKRETATLKCYPIPRHDTVYWYQQGPGQDPQFLISFYEKMQSDKGSIPDRFSAQQFSDYHSELNMSSLELGDSALYFCASTGPSTDTQYFGPGTRLTVL.

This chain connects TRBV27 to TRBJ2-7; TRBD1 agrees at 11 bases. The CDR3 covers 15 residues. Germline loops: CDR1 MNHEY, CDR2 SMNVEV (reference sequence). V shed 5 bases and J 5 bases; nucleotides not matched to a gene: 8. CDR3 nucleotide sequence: TGTGCCAGCAGTGCCCCGGACAGGGGGCTTGACGAGCAGTACTTC. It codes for CASSAPDRGLDEQYF.

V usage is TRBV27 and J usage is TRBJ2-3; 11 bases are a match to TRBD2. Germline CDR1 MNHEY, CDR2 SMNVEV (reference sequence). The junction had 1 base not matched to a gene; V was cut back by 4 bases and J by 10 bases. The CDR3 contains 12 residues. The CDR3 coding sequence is TGTGCCAGCAGTTCGGGACTAGCGGCGCAGTATTTT. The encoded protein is CASSSGLAAQYF.

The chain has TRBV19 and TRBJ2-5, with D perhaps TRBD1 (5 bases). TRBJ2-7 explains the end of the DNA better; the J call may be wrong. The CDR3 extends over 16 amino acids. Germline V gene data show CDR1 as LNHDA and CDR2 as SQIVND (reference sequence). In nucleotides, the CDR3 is TGTGCCAGTAGTATCACAGGCGCCCGCTTATCTTACGAGCAGTACTTC. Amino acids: CASSITGARLSYEQYF.

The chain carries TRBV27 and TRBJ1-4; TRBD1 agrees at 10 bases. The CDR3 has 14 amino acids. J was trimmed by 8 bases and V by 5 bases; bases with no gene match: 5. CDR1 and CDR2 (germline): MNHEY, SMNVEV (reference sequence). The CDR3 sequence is CASSRTGGVEKLFF. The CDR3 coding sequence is TGTGCCAGCAGTAGGACAGGGGGTGTGGAAAAACTGTTTTTT.

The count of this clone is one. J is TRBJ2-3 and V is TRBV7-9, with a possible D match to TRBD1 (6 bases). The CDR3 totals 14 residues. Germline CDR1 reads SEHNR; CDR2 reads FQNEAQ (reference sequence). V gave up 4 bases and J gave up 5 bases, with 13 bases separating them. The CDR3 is CASSSEGEKDTQYF. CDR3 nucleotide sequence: TGTGCCAGCAGCTCCGAGGGGGAGAAAGATACGCAGTATTTT. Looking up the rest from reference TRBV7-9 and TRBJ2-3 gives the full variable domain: DTGVSQNPRHKITKRGQNVTFRCDPISEHNRLYWYRQTLGQGPEFLTYFQNEAQLEKSRLLSDRFSAERPKGSFSTLEIQRTEQGDSAMYLCASSSEGEKDTQYFGPGTRLTVL.

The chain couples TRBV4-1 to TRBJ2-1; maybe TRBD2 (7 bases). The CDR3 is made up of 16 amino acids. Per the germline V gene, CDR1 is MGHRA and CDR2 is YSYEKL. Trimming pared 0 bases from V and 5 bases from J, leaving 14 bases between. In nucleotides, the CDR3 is TGCGCCAGCAGCCAAGATGAGGGGGAGGGAAACAATGAGCAGTTCTTC. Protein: CASSQDEGEGNNEQFF.

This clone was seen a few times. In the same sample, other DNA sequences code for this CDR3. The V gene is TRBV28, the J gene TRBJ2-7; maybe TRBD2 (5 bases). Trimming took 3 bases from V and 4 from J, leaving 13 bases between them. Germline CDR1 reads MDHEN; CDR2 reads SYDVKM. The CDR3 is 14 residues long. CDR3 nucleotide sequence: TGTGCCAGCAGTTTGGCGGGTAGTCTGTACGAGCAGTACTTC. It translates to CASSLAGSLYEQYF.

CDR3 protein: CASSSHSAPREQYF. The CDR3 DNA is TGTGCCAGCAGCTCCCACTCGGCCCCGAGGGAGCAGTACTTC. This sequence joins TRBV7-9 and TRBJ2-7; D gene uncertain. CDR1 is SEHNR and CDR2 is FQNEAQ in the germline V gene (reference sequence). V was cut by 4 bases and J by 7 bases, with 17 bases left in between. CDR3 length equals 14 residues.

This CDR3 reads CASSFFSGVDGTDTQYF. The CDR3 coding sequence is TGTGCCAGCAGCTTTTTTTCAGGGGTTGATGGCACAGATACGCAGTATTTT. The chain carries TRBV11-3 and TRBJ2-3; maybe TRBD1 (6 bases). CDR1 and CDR2 from the germline V gene are SGHNT and YENEEA. Trimming left V 3 bases short and J 1 base short, with 17 bases between. The CDR3 has 17 amino acids.

This CDR3 reads CASSPFGPSDTQYF. In nucleotides, the CDR3 is TGTGCCAGCAGCCCCTTCGGACCATCAGATACGCAGTATTTT. V gene TRBV9 combines with J gene TRBJ2-3; D unclear. Trimming took 4 bases from V and 4 from J, leaving 13 bases between them. Germline CDR1 and CDR2: SGDLS and YYNGEE. CDR3 length equals 14 residues.

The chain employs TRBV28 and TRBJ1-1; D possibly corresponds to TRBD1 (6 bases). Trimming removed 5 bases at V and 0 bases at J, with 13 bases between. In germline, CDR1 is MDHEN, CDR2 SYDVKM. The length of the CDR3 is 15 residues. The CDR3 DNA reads TGTGCCAGCAGTATGCTGGACAGCTTGAACACTGAAGCTTTCTTT. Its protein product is CASSMLDSLNTEAFF.

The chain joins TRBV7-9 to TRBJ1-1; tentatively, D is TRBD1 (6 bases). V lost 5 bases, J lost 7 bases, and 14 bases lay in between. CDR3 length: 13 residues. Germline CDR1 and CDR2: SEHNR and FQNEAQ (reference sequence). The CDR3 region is CASSLTGSGEAFF. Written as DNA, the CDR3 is TGTGCCAGCAGCCTAACAGGGTCTGGTGAAGCTTTCTTT.